A selection of T cell receptor beta chains follows, all from one sample in a study of T cell responses to AZD1222 COVID-19 vaccine. Generated by immunoSEQ multiplex PCR, the TCRdb table keeps only in-frame clones and is missing some. The sample consists of over 15,000 clones, more than 70% of them appearing once. Sequencing was performed on peripheral blood, taken 28 days after the second AZD1222 dose. The receptors originated from an adult who received the AZD1222 COVID-19 vaccine. Both conserved end residues are part of each CDR3. The order of the fields is V gene, J gene, clone size, D gene, CDR3 protein, CDR3 DNA. D genes are given only for firm matches. Only some rows state a clone size, as once, few, many or a class for expanded clones.

>TRBV12-3/TRBV12-4|TRBJ2-1|.|.
CASSPPLANEQFF
TGTGCCAGCAGTCCCCCACTAGCCAATGAGCAGTTCTTC
>TRBV6-5|TRBJ1-2|.|TRBD1
CASRQGDYGYTF
TGTGCCAGCAGACAGGGGGATTATGGCTACACCTTC
>TRBV5-5|TRBJ1-1|.|.
CASREGWETEAFF
TGTGCCAGCAGAGAGGGCTGGGAGACTGAAGCTTTCTTT
>TRBV2|TRBJ1-5|.|.
CASRGGTANQPQHF
TGTGCCAGCAGGGGGGGGACTGCCAATCAGCCCCAGCATTTT
>TRBV15|TRBJ2-5|.|TRBD1
CATSRWTGRELDYRETQYF
TGTGCCACCAGCAGATGGACAGGCAGGGAGTTGGATTATAGGGAGACCCAGTACTTC
>TRBV7-2|TRBJ2-7|.|TRBD2
CASSPSGAWSEQYF
TGTGCCAGCAGCCCAAGCGGGGCTTGGTCCGAGCAGTACTTC
>TRBV9|TRBJ1-2|once|.
CASSVEWEPNYGYTF
TGTGCCAGCAGCGTAGAGTGGGAACCTAACTATGGCTACACCTTC
>TRBV7-2|TRBJ1-5|.|.
CASSLEGGQPQHF
TGTGCCAGCAGCTTAGAGGGCGGGCAGCCCCAGCATTTT
>TRBV18|TRBJ2-7|.|TRBD1
CASSPAAAGGYYEQYF
TGTGCCAGCTCACCGGCGGCGGCAGGGGGCTACTACGAGCAGTACTTC
>TRBV19|TRBJ1-2|.|.
CASSPQAFADGYTF
TGTGCCAGTAGTCCCCAGGCCTTCGCGGACGGCTACACCTTC
>TRBV7-9|TRBJ2-1|.|.
CASSFRGSYNEQFF
TGTGCCAGCAGCTTCCGGGGATCCTACAATGAGCAGTTCTTC
>TRBV11-1|TRBJ2-7|.|TRBD1
CASSFGTGTYEQYF
TGTGCCAGCAGCTTCGGGACAGGGACCTACGAGCAGTACTTC
>TRBV19|TRBJ1-1|.|TRBD1
CASSIQGQATEAFF
TGTGCCAGTAGTATACAGGGACAGGCTACCGAAGCTTTCTTT
>TRBV4-1|TRBJ2-1|.|.
CASSQDRSGYNEQFF
TGCGCCAGCAGCCAAGATCGTTCAGGCTACAATGAGCAGTTCTTC
>TRBV6-5|TRBJ2-3|.|TRBD1
CASSYGQGSTDTQYF
TGTGCCAGCAGTTACGGACAGGGAAGCACAGATACGCAGTATTTT
>TRBV7-6|TRBJ2-2|.|TRBD1
CASSLARDRVNTGELFF
TGTGCCAGCAGCTTAGCCCGGGACAGGGTTAACACCGGGGAGCTGTTTTTT
>TRBV11-2|TRBJ1-1|.|.
CASSLDLGAEAFF
TGTGCCAGCAGCTTAGATCTTGGGGCAGAAGCTTTCTTT
>TRBV3-1/TRBV3-2|TRBJ1-3|.|.
CASSQARVKGNTIYF
TGTGCCAGCAGCCAAGCCCGGGTTAAAGGAAACACCATATATTTT
>TRBV5-4|TRBJ2-7|.|.
CASSVDFPVSEQYF
TGTGCCAGCAGCGTGGACTTCCCGGTGAGCGAGCAGTACTTC
>TRBV5-1|TRBJ1-6|.|.
CASSVTASSYNSPLHF
TGCGCCAGCAGCGTGACTGCGAGCTCCTATAATTCACCCCTCCACTTT
>TRBV4-3|TRBJ2-2|.|.
CASSQASASTGELFF
TGCGCCAGCAGCCAAGCGTCAGCCAGCACCGGGGAGCTGTTTTTT
>TRBV28|TRBJ2-2|.|.
CASSTRGTGELFF
TGTGCCAGCAGTACACGCGGCACCGGGGAGCTGTTTTTT
>TRBV4-2|TRBJ1-1|.|.
CASSQDAQLNTEAFF
TGTGCCAGCAGCCAAGATGCACAGCTGAACACTGAAGCTTTCTTT
>TRBV6-5|TRBJ1-1|few|TRBD1
CASSPSTGQVTEAFF
TGTGCCAGCAGTCCAAGTACGGGACAGGTGACTGAAGCTTTCTTT
>TRBV6-2/TRBV6-3|TRBJ2-3|.|.
CASSWMSTDTQYF
TGTGCCAGCAGTTGGATGTCGACAGATACGCAGTATTTT
>TRBV9|TRBJ2-7|.|TRBD1
CASSWTGGSSEQYF
TGTGCCAGCAGCTGGACAGGGGGGTCGAGCGAGCAGTACTTC
>TRBV27|TRBJ2-3|.|.
CASWPGGGPGSTDTQYF
TGTGCCAGCTGGCCGGGGGGCGGGCCCGGGAGCACAGATACGCAGTATTTT
>TRBV7-2|TRBJ2-1|.|.
CASSFYNEQFF
TGTGCCAGCAGCTTTTACAATGAGCAGTTCTTC
>TRBV4-3|TRBJ2-7|few|.
CASSPARGSDYEQYF
TGCGCCAGCAGCCCTGCAAGGGGGTCGGACTACGAGCAGTACTTC
>TRBV5-6|TRBJ2-5|few|.
CASSLAAGRKTQYF
TGTGCCAGCAGCTTGGCCGCAGGGAGGAAAACCCAGTACTTC
>TRBV5-4|TRBJ1-2|.|.
CASSPQAGNYGYTF
TGTGCCAGCAGCCCACAAGCAGGGAACTATGGCTACACCTTC
>TRBV7-2|TRBJ1-6|.|.
CASSLMGSPLHF
TGTGCCAGCAGCTTAATGGGTTCACCCCTCCACTTT
>TRBV9|TRBJ2-7|.|.
CASSLGDFSYEQYF
TGTGCCAGCAGCCTAGGGGACTTCTCCTACGAGCAGTACTTC
>TRBV9|TRBJ2-1|.|.
CASSPGSPRNEQFF
TGTGCCAGCAGCCCAGGGAGCCCCCGCAATGAGCAGTTCTTC
>TRBV6-5|TRBJ2-7|.|.
CASSYRLAYEQYF
TGTGCCAGCAGTTACAGGCTAGCCTACGAGCAGTACTTC
>TRBV7-8|TRBJ2-2|.|.
CASSPVAGANTGELFF
TGTGCCAGCAGCCCAGTGGCAGGAGCGAACACCGGGGAGCTGTTTTTT
>TRBV6-5|TRBJ2-1|.|TRBD2
CASSSDSGAYNEQFF
TGTGCCAGCAGTTCCGATAGCGGGGCCTACAATGAGCAGTTCTTC
>TRBV12-3/TRBV12-4|TRBJ2-5|.|TRBD2
CASNRGGQETQYF
TGTGCCAGCAACCGGGGGGGACAAGAGACCCAGTACTTC
>TRBV7-9|TRBJ1-2|few|.
CASSLEGGYTF
TGTGCCAGCAGCTTAGAAGGTGGCTACACCTTC
>TRBV7-9|TRBJ2-1|.|.
CASSSKFRDQPNEQFF
TGTGCCAGCAGCTCGAAATTCCGGGACCAGCCCAATGAGCAGTTCTTC
>TRBV19|TRBJ2-5|.|.
CASSRFEHQETQYF
TGTGCCAGTAGTCGATTCGAACATCAAGAGACCCAGTACTTC
>TRBV10-3|TRBJ2-5|few|.
CAISGYRTELQETQYF
TGTGCCATCAGTGGCTACAGAACAGAGCTCCAAGAGACCCAGTACTTC
>TRBV7-2|TRBJ2-2|.|.
CASSLQGPNTGELFF
TGTGCCAGCAGCCTACAGGGACCGAACACCGGGGAGCTGTTTTTT
>TRBV6-4|TRBJ1-2|.|.
CASSEEVGLGGYTF
TGTGCCAGCAGTGAAGAAGTAGGGCTAGGGGGCTACACCTTC
>TRBV30|TRBJ1-1|.|.
CAWRPGGRLNTEAFF
TGTGCCTGGAGGCCGGGCGGAAGACTAAACACTGAAGCTTTCTTT
>TRBV7-8|TRBJ2-3|.|.
CASSLVWNPQPDTQYF
TGTGCCAGCAGCTTAGTCTGGAACCCTCAGCCAGATACGCAGTATTTT
>TRBV5-4|TRBJ2-5|.|TRBD2
CASSSGGDYETQYF
TGTGCCAGCAGCTCGGGGGGGGATTACGAGACCCAGTACTTC
>TRBV30|TRBJ1-4|.|.
CAWDSYATNEKLFF
TGTGCCTGGGATAGTTATGCAACTAATGAAAAACTGTTTTTT
>TRBV7-2|TRBJ1-4|few|.
CASSLAYEEKLFF
TGTGCCAGCAGCTTAGCCTACGAAGAAAAACTGTTTTTT
>TRBV28|TRBJ1-2|once|.
CASRKPGLASGYTF
TGTGCCAGCAGAAAGCCGGGCCTTGCGTCTGGCTACACCTTC
>TRBV5-6|TRBJ1-2|.|.
CASSLDSSYGYTF
TGTGCCAGCAGCTTGGACAGTTCCTATGGCTACACCTTC
>TRBV5-6|TRBJ2-1|.|.
CASSPPSYNEQFF
TGTGCCAGCAGCCCCCCCTCCTACAATGAGCAGTTCTTC
>TRBV9|TRBJ2-2|.|TRBD1
CASSAPGGDRANTGELFF
TGTGCCAGCAGCGCCCCCGGTGGGGACAGAGCGAACACCGGGGAGCTGTTTTTT
>TRBV5-4|TRBJ2-1|.|.
CASSSGPINEQFF
TGTGCCAGCAGCTCGGGACCGATCAATGAGCAGTTCTTC
>TRBV6-5|TRBJ2-7|.|TRBD1
CASRPLTGSGDEQYF
TGTGCCAGCAGGCCACTGACAGGGTCCGGGGACGAGCAGTACTTC
>TRBV5-5|TRBJ2-7|few|.
CASSNLYEQYF
TGTGCCAGCAGCAACCTCTACGAGCAGTACTTC